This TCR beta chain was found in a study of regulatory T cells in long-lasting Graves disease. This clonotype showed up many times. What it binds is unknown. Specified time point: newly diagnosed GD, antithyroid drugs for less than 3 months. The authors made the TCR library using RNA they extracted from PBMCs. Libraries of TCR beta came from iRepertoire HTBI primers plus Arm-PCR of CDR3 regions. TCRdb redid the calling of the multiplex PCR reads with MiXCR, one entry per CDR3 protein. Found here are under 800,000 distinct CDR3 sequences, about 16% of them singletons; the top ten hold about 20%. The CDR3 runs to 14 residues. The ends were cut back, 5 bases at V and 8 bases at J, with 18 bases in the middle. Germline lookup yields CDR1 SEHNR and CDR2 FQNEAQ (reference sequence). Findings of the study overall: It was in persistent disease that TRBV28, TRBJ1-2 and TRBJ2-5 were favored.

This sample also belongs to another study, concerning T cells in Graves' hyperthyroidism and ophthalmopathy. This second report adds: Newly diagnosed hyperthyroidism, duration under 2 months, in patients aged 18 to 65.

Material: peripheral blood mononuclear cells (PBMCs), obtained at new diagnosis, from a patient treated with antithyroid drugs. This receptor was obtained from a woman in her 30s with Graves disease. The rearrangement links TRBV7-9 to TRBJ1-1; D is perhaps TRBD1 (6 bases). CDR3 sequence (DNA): TGTGCCAGCAGCCAGAGGGGCACAGGGCCCGAAGCTTTCTTT. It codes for CASSQRGTGPEAFF.